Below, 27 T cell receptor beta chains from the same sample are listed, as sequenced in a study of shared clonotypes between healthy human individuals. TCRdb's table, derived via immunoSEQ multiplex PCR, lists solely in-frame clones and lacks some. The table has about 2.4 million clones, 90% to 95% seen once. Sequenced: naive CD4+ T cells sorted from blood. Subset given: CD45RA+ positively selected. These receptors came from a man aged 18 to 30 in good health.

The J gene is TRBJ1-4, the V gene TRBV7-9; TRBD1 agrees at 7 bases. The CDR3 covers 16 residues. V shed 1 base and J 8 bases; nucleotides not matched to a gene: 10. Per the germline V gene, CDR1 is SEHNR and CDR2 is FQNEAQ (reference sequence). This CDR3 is CASSLDLQGLVEKLFF. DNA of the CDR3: TGTGCCAGCAGCTTAGACCTACAGGGGTTGGTAGAAAAACTGTTTTTT.

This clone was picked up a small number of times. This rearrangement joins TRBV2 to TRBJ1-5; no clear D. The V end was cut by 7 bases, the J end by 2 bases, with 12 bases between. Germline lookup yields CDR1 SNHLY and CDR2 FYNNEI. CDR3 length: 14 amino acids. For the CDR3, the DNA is TGTGCCAGCAACCAGGACTTGGGCAATCAGCCCCAGCATTTT. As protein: CASNQDLGNQPQHF.

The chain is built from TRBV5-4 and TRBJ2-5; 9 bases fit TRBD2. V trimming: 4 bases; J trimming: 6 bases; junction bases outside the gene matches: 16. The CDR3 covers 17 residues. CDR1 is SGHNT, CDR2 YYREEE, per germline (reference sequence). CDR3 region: CASSPGLSGGAGKTQYF. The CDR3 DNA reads TGTGCCAGCAGCCCGGGACTTAGCGGGGGAGCCGGTAAGACCCAGTACTTC.

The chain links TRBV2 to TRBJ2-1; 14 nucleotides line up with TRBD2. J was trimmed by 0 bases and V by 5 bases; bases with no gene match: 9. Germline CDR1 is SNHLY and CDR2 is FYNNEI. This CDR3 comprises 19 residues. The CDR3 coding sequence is TGTGCCAGCAGTAGTCCCGGGACTAGCGGGAGTGGCTCCTACAATGAGCAGTTCTTC. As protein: CASSSPGTSGSGSYNEQFF.

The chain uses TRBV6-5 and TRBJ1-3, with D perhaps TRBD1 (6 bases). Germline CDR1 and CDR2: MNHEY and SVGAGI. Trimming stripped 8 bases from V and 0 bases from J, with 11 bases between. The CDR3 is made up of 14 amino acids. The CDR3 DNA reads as TGTGCCAGCGCGCCAGGGGCCTCTGGAAACACCATATATTTT. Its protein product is CASAPGASGNTIYF.

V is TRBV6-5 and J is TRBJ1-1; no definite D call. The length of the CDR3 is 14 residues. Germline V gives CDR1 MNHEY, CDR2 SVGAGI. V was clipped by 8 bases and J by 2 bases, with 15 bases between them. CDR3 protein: CASAGPGGNTEAFF. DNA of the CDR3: TGTGCCAGCGCGGGCCCGGGAGGTAACACTGAAGCTTTCTTT.

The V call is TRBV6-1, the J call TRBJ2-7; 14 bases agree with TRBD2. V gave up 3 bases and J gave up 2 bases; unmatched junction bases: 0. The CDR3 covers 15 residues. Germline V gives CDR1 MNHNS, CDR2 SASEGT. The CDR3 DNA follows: TGTGCCAGCAGTGAGACTAGCGGGAGGGCCTACGAGCAGTACTTC. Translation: CASSETSGRAYEQYF.

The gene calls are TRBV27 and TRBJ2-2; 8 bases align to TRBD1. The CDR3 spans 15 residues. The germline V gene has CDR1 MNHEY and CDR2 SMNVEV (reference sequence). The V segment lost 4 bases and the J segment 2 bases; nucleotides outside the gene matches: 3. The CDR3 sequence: CASSSGQVNTGELFF. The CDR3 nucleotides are TGTGCCAGCAGTTCGGGACAGGTTAACACCGGGGAGCTGTTTTTT.

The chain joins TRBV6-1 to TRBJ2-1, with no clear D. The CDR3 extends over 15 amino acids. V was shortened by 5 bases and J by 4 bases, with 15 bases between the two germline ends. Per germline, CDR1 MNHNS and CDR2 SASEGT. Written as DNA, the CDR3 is TGTGCCAGCAGTACTCAACCTATACAGTACAATGAGCAGTTCTTC. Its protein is CASSTQPIQYNEQFF.

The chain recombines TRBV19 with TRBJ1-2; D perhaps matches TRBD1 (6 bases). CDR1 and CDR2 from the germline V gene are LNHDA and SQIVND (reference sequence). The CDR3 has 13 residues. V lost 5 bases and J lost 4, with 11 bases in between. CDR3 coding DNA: TGTGCCAGTAGTCCACAGGGTTTCTATGGCTACACCTTC. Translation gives CASSPQGFYGYTF. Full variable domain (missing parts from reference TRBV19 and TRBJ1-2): DGGITQSPKYLFRKEGQNVTLSCEQNLNHDAMYWYRQDPGQGLRLIYYSQIVNDFQKGDIAEGYSVSREKKESFPLTVTSAQKNPTAFYLCASSPQGFYGYTFGSGTRLTVV.

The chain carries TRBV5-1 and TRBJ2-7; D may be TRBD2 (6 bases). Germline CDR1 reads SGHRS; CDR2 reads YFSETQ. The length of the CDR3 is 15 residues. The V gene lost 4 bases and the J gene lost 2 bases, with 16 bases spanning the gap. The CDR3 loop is CASSPAAGGTYEQYF. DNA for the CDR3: TGCGCCAGCAGCCCTGCCGCTGGAGGGACCTACGAGCAGTACTTC.

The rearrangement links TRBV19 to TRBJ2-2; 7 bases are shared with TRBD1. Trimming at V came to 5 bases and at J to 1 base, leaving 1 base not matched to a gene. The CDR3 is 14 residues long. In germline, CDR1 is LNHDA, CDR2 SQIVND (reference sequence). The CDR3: CASSYRGNTGELFF. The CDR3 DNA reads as TGTGCCAGTAGTTACAGGGGGAACACCGGGGAGCTGTTTTTT.

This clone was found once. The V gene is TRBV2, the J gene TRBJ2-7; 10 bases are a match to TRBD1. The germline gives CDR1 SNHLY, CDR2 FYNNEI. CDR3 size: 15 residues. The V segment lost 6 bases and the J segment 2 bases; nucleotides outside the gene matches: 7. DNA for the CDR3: TGTGCCAGCAGCGCGGAGGGACAGGGGCCCTACGAGCAGTACTTC. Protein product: CASSAEGQGPYEQYF.

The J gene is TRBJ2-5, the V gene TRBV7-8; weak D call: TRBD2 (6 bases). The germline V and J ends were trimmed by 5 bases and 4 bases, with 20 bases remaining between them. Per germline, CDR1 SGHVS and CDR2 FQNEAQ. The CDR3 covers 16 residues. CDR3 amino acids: CASSRSSGVGTETQYF. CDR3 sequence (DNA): TGTGCCAGCAGCCGGAGTTCGGGGGTCGGAACAGAGACCCAGTACTTC. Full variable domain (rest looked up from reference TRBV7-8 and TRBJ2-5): GAGVSQSPRYKVAKRGQDVALRCDPISGHVSLFWYQQALGQGPEFLTYFQNEAQLDKSGLPSDRFFAERPEGSVSTLKIQRTQQEDSAVYLCASSRSSGVGTETQYFGPGTRLLVL.

Here the CDR3 reads CASSGGQGNTEAFF. CDR3 DNA: TGTGCCAGCAGCGGGGGGCAGGGGAACACTGAAGCTTTCTTT. The rearrangement links TRBV5-4 to TRBJ1-1; tentatively, D is TRBD1 (6 bases). CDR3 length: 14 residues. V was pared by 4 bases and J by 1 base, with 11 bases between. CDR1 and CDR2 from the germline V gene are SGHNT and YYREEE (reference sequence).

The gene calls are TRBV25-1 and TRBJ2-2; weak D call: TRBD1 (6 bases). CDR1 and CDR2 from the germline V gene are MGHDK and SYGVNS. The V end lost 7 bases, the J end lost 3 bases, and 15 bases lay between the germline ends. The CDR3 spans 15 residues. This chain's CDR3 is CASNGQGRDTGELFF. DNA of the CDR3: TGTGCCAGCAACGGTCAGGGGCGTGACACCGGGGAGCTGTTTTTT.

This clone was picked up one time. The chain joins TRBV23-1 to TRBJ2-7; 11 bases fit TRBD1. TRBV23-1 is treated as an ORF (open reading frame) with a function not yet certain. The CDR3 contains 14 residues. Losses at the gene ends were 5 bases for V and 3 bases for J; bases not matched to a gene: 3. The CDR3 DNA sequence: TGCGCCAGCAGTAAGGGACAGGGGGTCTACGAGCAGTACTTC. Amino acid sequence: CASSKGQGVYEQYF.

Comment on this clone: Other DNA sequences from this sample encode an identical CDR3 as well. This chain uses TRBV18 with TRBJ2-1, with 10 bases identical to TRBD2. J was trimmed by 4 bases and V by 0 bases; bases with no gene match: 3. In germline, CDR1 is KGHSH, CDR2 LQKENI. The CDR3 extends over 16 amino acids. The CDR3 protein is CASSPPLAGAYNEQFF. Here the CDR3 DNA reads TGTGCCAGCTCACCACCCCTAGCGGGGGCTTACAATGAGCAGTTCTTC.

The CDR3 DNA sequence: TGTGCCAGTCTCTCCGGGGCAGCCCAGCATTTT. Its translation: CASLSGAAQHF. The J gene is TRBJ1-5, the V gene TRBV19; a weak D match, TRBD1 (5 bases). Trimming removed 8 bases from V and 11 bases from J, with 13 bases in between. This CDR3 contains 11 residues. From germline, CDR1 is LNHDA and CDR2 SQIVND (reference sequence).

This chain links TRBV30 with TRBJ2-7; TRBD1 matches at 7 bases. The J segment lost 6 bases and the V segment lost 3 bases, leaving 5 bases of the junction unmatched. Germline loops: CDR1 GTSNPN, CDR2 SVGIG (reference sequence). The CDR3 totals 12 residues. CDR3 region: CAWRGTVGEQYF. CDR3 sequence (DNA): TGTGCCTGGAGAGGGACAGTCGGCGAGCAGTACTTC.

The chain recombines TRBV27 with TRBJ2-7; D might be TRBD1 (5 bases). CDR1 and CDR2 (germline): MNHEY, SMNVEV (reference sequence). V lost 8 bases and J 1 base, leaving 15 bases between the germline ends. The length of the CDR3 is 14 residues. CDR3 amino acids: CASSMAGSSYEQYF. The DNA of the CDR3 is TGTGCCAGCTCTATGGCAGGGTCATCCTACGAGCAGTACTTC.

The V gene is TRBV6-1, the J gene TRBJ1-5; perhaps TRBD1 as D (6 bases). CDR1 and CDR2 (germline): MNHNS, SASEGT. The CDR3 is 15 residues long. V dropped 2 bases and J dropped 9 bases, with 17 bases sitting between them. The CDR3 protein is CASSESGALGRPQHF. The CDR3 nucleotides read TGTGCCAGCAGTGAATCGGGGGCCCTGGGGAGGCCCCAGCATTTT.

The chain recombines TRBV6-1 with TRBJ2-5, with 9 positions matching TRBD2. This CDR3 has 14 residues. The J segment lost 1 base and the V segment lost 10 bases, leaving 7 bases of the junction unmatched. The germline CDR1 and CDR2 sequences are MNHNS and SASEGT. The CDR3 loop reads CATGLLAGQETQYF. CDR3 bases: TGTGCCACCGGACTACTAGCGGGCCAAGAGACCCAGTACTTC.

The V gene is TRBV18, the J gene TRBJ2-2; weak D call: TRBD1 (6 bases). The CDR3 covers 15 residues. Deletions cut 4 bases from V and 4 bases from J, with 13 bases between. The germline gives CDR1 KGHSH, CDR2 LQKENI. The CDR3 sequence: CASSQQGAGTGELFF. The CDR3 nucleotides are TGTGCCAGCTCACAACAGGGTGCGGGCACCGGGGAGCTGTTTTTT. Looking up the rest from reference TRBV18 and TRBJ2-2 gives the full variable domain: NAGVMQNPRHLVRRRGQEARLRCSPMKGHSHVYWYRQLPEEGLKFMVYLQKENIIDESGMPKERFSAEFPKEGPSILRIQQVVRGDSAAYFCASSQQGAGTGELFFGEGSRLTVL.

The chain's CDR3 is CASSKLPQYERWTYEQYF. CDR3 DNA sequence: TGTGCCAGCAGCAAACTACCGCAGTACGAGCGGTGGACCTACGAGCAGTACTTC. The rearrangement joins TRBV21-1 to TRBJ2-5; TRBD2 is the table's D call and was not checked against the DNA. The closer fit of TRBJ2-7 to the DNA end suggests the J call may be wrong. TRBV21-1 is a pseudogene segment. CDR3 length: 18 residues.

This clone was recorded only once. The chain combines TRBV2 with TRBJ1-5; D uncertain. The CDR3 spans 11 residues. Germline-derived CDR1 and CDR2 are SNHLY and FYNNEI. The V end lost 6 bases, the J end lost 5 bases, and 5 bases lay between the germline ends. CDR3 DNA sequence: TGTGCCAGCAGGTTGGATCAGCCCCAGCATTTT. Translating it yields CASRLDQPQHF. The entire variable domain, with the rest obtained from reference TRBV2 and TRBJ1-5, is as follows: EPEVTQTPSHQVTQMGQEVILRCVPISNHLYFYWYRQILGQKVEFLVSFYNNEISEKSEIFDDQFSVERPDGSNFTLKIRSTKLEDSAMYFCASRLDQPQHFGDGTRLSIL.

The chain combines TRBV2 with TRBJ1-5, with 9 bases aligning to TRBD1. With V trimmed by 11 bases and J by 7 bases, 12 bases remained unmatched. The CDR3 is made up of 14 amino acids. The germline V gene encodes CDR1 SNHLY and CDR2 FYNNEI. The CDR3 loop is CAGGRQGEGQPQHF. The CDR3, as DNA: TGTGCCGGGGGGAGACAGGGGGAAGGACAGCCCCAGCATTTT.